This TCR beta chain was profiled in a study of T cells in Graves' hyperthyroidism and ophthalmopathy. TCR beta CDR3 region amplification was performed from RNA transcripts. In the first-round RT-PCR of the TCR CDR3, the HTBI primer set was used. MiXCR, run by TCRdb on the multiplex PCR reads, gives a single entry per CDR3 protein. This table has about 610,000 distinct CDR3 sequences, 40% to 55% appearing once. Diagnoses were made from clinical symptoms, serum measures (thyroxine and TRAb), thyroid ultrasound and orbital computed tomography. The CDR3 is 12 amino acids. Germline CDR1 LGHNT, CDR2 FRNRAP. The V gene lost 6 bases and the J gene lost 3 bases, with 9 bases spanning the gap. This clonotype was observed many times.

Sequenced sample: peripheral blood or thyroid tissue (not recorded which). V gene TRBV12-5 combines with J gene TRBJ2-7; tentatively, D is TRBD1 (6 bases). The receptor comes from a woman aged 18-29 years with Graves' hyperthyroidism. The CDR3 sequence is CASGSGVYEQYF. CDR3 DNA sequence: TGTGCTAGTGGCTCAGGGGTCTACGAGCAGTACTTC.